One sample yielded the 18 T cell receptor beta chains listed below, sequenced in a study of blood T cell repertoires in COVID-19. The data were produced by immunoSEQ multiplex PCR, yet TCRdb's version contains in-frame clones alone and is incomplete. Of 100,000 to 150,000 clones listed, about 86% were seen once; the top ten hold around 2.3%. The source material was PBMCs or T cells enriched from blood (not recorded which). Every receptor here comes from a woman aged 50 to 60 who had recovered from COVID-19.

The chain couples TRBV4-2 to TRBJ2-5; D perhaps matches TRBD1 (5 bases). Germline assignment: CDR1 LGHNA and CDR2 YNFKEQ. The V gene lost 1 base and the J gene lost 4 bases, with 13 bases spanning the gap. The CDR3 loop spans 15 amino acids. The CDR3 nucleotides are TGTGCCAGCAGCCAAGTATATGACAGAGCAGAGACCCAGTACTTC. This gives the protein CASSQVYDRAETQYF.

The chain is built from TRBV3-1 (or the pseudogene TRBV3-2) and TRBJ2-7, with 7 bases identical to TRBD1. The CDR3 has 15 residues. The germline gives CDR1 LGHDT, CDR2 YNNKEL (reference sequence). V lost 1 base to trimming and J lost 0 bases; unmatched junction nucleotides: 3. As DNA, the CDR3 is TGTGCCAGCAGCCAAGGGGCAGGGGGCTCCTACGAGCAGTACTTC. This sequence encodes CASSQGAGGSYEQYF.

This clone was seen a single time. This chain connects TRBV5-5 to TRBJ2-5; no clear D. Per the germline V gene, CDR1 is SGHKS and CDR2 is YYEKEE (reference sequence). CDR3 length equals 14 residues. V dropped 2 bases and J dropped 3 bases, with 11 bases sitting between them. The CDR3 region is CASSFLVGEETQYF. The CDR3 nucleotides are TGTGCCAGCAGCTTCTTAGTTGGAGAAGAGACCCAGTACTTC.

In DNA, the CDR3 is TGTGCCAGCAGCTTATCGGCCTACGAGCAGTACTTC. Amino acids: CASSLSAYEQYF. V and J are TRBV7-8 and TRBJ2-7; D remains ambiguous. CDR3 size: 12 residues. The germline V gene has CDR1 SGHVS and CDR2 FQNEAQ. Trimming took 2 bases from V and 2 from J, leaving 4 bases between them.

The chain carries TRBV19 and TRBJ2-7, with a weak D call TRBD1 (6 bases). Deletions cut 11 bases from V and 2 bases from J, with 16 bases between. Per germline, CDR1 LNHDA and CDR2 SQIVND (reference sequence). CDR3 length: 13 amino acids. The CDR3 nucleotides read TGTGCCGTTGAAGACAGGCAAACCTACGAGCAGTACTTC. This encodes CAVEDRQTYEQYF.

V usage is TRBV7-2 and J usage is TRBJ1-1; tentatively, D is TRBD1 (5 bases). The CDR3 has 14 residues. The V gene's germline CDR1 is SGHTA and CDR2 FQGNSA. Trimming removed 4 bases at V and 0 bases at J, with 9 bases between. This chain's CDR3 is CASSWTSMNTEAFF. The DNA of the CDR3 is TGTGCCAGCAGCTGGACAAGCATGAACACTGAAGCTTTCTTT. The whole variable domain, remainder taken from reference TRBV7-2 and TRBJ1-1, is GAGVSQSPSNKVTEKGKDVELRCDPISGHTALYWYRQSLGQGLEFLIYFQGNSAPDKSGLPSDRFSAERTGGSVSTLTIQRTQQEDSAVYLCASSWTSMNTEAFFGQGTRLTVV.

V is TRBV7-8 and J is TRBJ2-6; 10 nucleotides align to TRBD1. V lost 4 bases to trimming and J lost 3 bases; unmatched junction nucleotides: 9. The germline gives CDR1 SGHVS, CDR2 FQNEAQ. This CDR3 contains 18 residues. In nucleotides, the CDR3 is TGTGCCAGCAGCTACCGGGACAGGGGCCTGAGTGGGGCCAACGTCCTGACTTTC. Translation: CASSYRDRGLSGANVLTF.

The chain employs TRBV10-3 and TRBJ2-2; 11 positions agree with TRBD2. V trimming: 6 bases; J trimming: 4 bases; junction bases outside the gene matches: 10. Germline values: CDR1 ENHRY, CDR2 SYGVKD. There are 17 residues in the CDR3. Written as DNA, the CDR3 is TGTGCCATCAGCCCGGGTAGCGGGGGGGTAAGCACCGGGGAGCTGTTTTTT. This sequence encodes CAISPGSGGVSTGELFF.

The genes are TRBV7-9 and TRBJ2-1; 16 bases fit TRBD2. This CDR3 region has 19 residues. Germline assignment: CDR1 SEHNR and CDR2 FQNEAQ (reference sequence). V shed 7 bases, J shed 1 base, and the junction held 10 bases outside the gene matches. The CDR3 spells CASTPRGLAGGPSYNEQFF. The CDR3 DNA follows: TGTGCCAGCACCCCCAGGGGACTAGCGGGGGGGCCTTCCTACAATGAGCAGTTCTTC.

J is TRBJ1-1 and V is TRBV7-8; D gene uncertain. Trimming shortened V by 5 bases and J by 4 bases, and 8 bases separated the two germline ends. The germline gives CDR1 SGHVS, CDR2 FQNEAQ. The CDR3 contains 12 residues. The CDR3 sequence is CASSPPGTEAFF. DNA for the CDR3: TGTGCCAGCAGCCCCCCCGGCACTGAAGCTTTCTTT.

The rearrangement links TRBV6-1 to TRBJ2-1; possible D gene TRBD2, 6 bases. Per germline, CDR1 MNHNS and CDR2 SASEGT. This CDR3 region has 14 residues. Trimming cost V 5 bases and J 5 bases, with 13 bases left between them. The CDR3: CASSFRTGDNEQFF. The DNA of the CDR3 is TGTGCCAGCAGTTTCCGGACGGGGGACAATGAGCAGTTCTTC.

Only a few counts were recorded for this clone. This rearrangement joins TRBV3-1 (or the pseudogene TRBV3-2) to TRBJ2-1; TRBD2 matches 7 bases. Germline V gene lookup returns CDR1 LGHDT and CDR2 YNNKEL (reference sequence). The V segment lost 0 bases and the J segment 13 bases; nucleotides outside the gene matches: 3. CDR3 length: 12 amino acids. The CDR3 loop is CASSQDRGDQFF. The CDR3 DNA reads as TGTGCCAGCAGCCAAGATCGGGGGGACCAGTTCTTC.

This rearrangement joins TRBV19 to TRBJ1-3; 8 bases align to TRBD1. Per germline, CDR1 LNHDA and CDR2 SQIVND (reference sequence). CDR3 length: 14 residues. V was pared by 4 bases and J by 4 bases, with 3 bases of the junction left unmatched. CDR3 bases: TGTGCCAGTAGTACTCGGACAGGGGGAAACACCATATATTTT. It yields the protein CASSTRTGGNTIYF.

In nucleotides, the CDR3 is TGTGCCAGCAGCGCAGGGTCGGGTTATGGCTACACCTTC. Residues: CASSAGSGYGYTF. The chain carries TRBV9 and TRBJ1-2; tentatively, D is TRBD1 (5 bases). V was shortened by 3 bases and J by 5 bases, with 11 bases between the two germline ends. CDR1 is SGDLS, CDR2 YYNGEE, per germline. CDR3 length: 13 residues.

The genes are TRBV11-2 and TRBJ2-7; TRBD1 is a possible D gene (5 bases). This CDR3 is 14 amino acids long. V was shortened by 1 base and J by 7 bases, with 14 bases between the two germline ends. CDR1 and CDR2 from the germline V gene are SGHAT and FQNNGV. CDR3 nucleotides: TGTGCCAGCAGCTTAGTCGACAGCTCTTCGGAGCAGTACTTC. Translation: CASSLVDSSSEQYF. The whole variable domain, filled in from reference TRBV11-2 and TRBJ2-7, reads EAGVAQSPRYKIIEKRQSVAFWCNPISGHATLYWYQQILGQGPKLLIQFQNNGVVDDSQLPKDRFSAERLKGVDSTLKIQPAKLEDSAVYLCASSLVDSSSEQYFGPGTRLTVT.

This clone was seen more than once but under ten times. The chain carries TRBV3-1 (or the pseudogene TRBV3-2) and TRBJ1-4, with a possible D match to TRBD1 (5 bases). The V and J ends lost 1 base and 6 bases respectively, with 9 bases between them. CDR1 is LGHDT and CDR2 is YNNKEL in the germline V gene (reference sequence). This CDR3 has 14 residues. As DNA, the CDR3 is TGTGCCAGCAGCCAAGGTGGAGGGGATGAAAAACTGTTTTTT. It encodes CASSQGGGDEKLFF.

V and J are TRBV5-4 and TRBJ2-2; 11 bases map to TRBD2. Germline CDR1 is SGHNT and CDR2 is YYREEE (reference sequence). The CDR3 spans 15 residues. The junction had 3 bases not matched to a gene; V was cut back by 1 base and J by 7 bases. CDR3 loop: CASSLRLAGFGELFF. The CDR3 region has the DNA TGTGCCAGCAGCTTGAGACTAGCGGGGTTCGGGGAGCTGTTTTTT.

The chain's CDR3 is CASQWTSGGVNYEQYF. The CDR3 coding sequence is TGTGCCAGCCAATGGACTAGCGGGGGGGTCAATTACGAGCAGTACTTC. V usage is TRBV11-2 and J usage is TRBJ2-7, with TRBD2 identical over 15 bases. With V trimmed by 8 bases and J by 4 bases, 9 bases remained unmatched. The CDR3 consists of 16 residues. Looked up from germline, CDR1 is SGHAT and CDR2 is FQNNGV.